What follows are 28 T cell receptor beta chains derived from one specimen sequenced in a study of neurological immune-mediated disorders. From the 5' RACE reads, TCRdb called clonotypes with MiXCR, one entry per CDR3 protein. The sample contains under 80,000 distinct CDR3 sequences, 13% to 15% of which appear only once. Sequenced sample: PBMCs. The source of these receptors is a woman aged 50 to 60 in good health.

This clonotype was counted between two and nine times. A read error may explain this, as a much larger clone is one base away. This chain joins TRBV20-1 and TRBJ2-1; tentatively, D is TRBD1 or TRBD2 (5 bases each). V gave up 0 bases and J gave up 0 bases, with 9 bases separating them. The CDR3 sequence is 15 residues long. The germline CDR1 and CDR2 sequences are DFQATT and SNEGSKA (reference sequence). The CDR3 DNA reads as TGCAGTGCTAGAGATGAGGGGATCTCCTACAATGAGCAGTTCTTC. This translates into CSARDEGISYNEQFF.

This clonotype was seen at least ten times. V gene TRBV7-8 combines with J gene TRBJ2-7; 13 bases match TRBD2. The CDR3 is made up of 18 amino acids. The V gene's germline CDR1 is SGHVS and CDR2 FQNEAQ. With 4 bases clipped from V and 7 bases from J, the junction kept 16 bases outside the gene matches. In nucleotides, the CDR3 is TGTGCCAGCAGCTCAGGACTAGCGGGAGATCCTCGGAGTTATGAGCAGTACTTC. The encoded protein is CASSSGLAGDPRSYEQYF.

This clonotype was observed many times. V and J are TRBV27 and TRBJ1-1, with TRBD1 matching 10 bases. CDR1 is MNHEY, CDR2 SMNVEV, per germline (reference sequence). The junction had 3 bases not matched to a gene; V was cut back by 3 bases and J by 2 bases. CDR3 length equals 15 residues. Written as DNA, the CDR3 is TGTGCCAGCAGTTTCGGGACAGGGGCCAACACTGAAGCTTTCTTT. This translates into CASSFGTGANTEAFF.

This clonotype was counted at least ten times. This chain connects TRBV28 to TRBJ2-7; possible D gene TRBD2, 5 bases. The germline V gene encodes CDR1 MDHEN and CDR2 SYDVKM. V lost 4 bases and J lost 4, with 26 bases in between. The CDR3 extends over 18 amino acids. The CDR3 is CASSSHPSRLLSLYEQYF. CDR3 sequence (DNA): TGTGCCAGCAGTTCCCACCCCTCCCGACTACTTTCCCTATACGAGCAGTACTTC. The complete variable domain, with remaining parts taken from reference TRBV28 and TRBJ2-7, reads DVKVTQSSRYLVKRTGEKVFLECVQDMDHENMFWYRQDPGLGLRLIYFSYDVKMKEKGDIPEGYSVSREKKERFSLILESASTNQTSMYLCASSSHPSRLLSLYEQYFGPGTRLTVT.

About this clonotype itself: Since a much larger clone is just one base distant, this may be a read error. The chain uses TRBV6-5 and TRBJ2-7; 9 bases fit TRBD1. CDR1 is MNHEY, CDR2 SVGAGI, per germline. This CDR3 region has 12 residues. With V trimmed by 7 bases and J by 7 bases, 5 bases remained unmatched. The DNA for the CDR3 is TGTGCCAGCACTTCGACAGGGGGTGAGCAGTACTTC. It specifies CASTSTGGEQYF.

The rearrangement links TRBV7-8 to TRBJ2-7; TRBD1 agrees at 7 bases. Germline-derived CDR1 and CDR2 are SGHVS and FQNEAQ. V lost 7 bases, J lost 13 bases, and 13 bases stayed unmatched. This CDR3 is 12 amino acids long. CDR3 residues: CASTDRVYEYYF. The CDR3 DNA follows: TGTGCCAGCACTGACAGGGTTTACGAGTATTACTTC.

This clonotype showed up just a few times. The chain links TRBV29-1 to TRBJ2-3; 7 nucleotides match TRBD2. The CDR3 runs to 15 residues. V lost 3 bases and J lost 0; bases outside the gene matches: 6. The germline V gene has CDR1 SQVTM and CDR2 ANQGSEA. The CDR3 reads CSVDPAGVSTDTQYF. The CDR3 nucleotides are TGCAGCGTTGACCCGGCGGGAGTAAGCACAGATACGCAGTATTTT.

About this clonotype: A read error may account for a junction end that differs from germline. The chain has TRBV20-1 and TRBJ1-2; D call uncertain. Looked up from germline, CDR1 is DFQATT and CDR2 is SNEGSKA (reference sequence). The CDR3 sequence is 12 residues long. The CDR3 DNA is TGCAGTGAATCCCTAGGGTCCTATTGCTACACCTTC. This codes for CSESLGSYCYTF.

This clonotype was found once. This may be a read error: a much more frequent sequence differs by one nucleotide. The chain uses TRBV20-1 and TRBJ1-2; TRBD1 matches 12 bases. Germline V lookup: CDR1 DFQATT, CDR2 SNEGSKA (reference sequence). CDR3 length equals 15 residues. The CDR3 nucleotides are TGCAGTTCTAGAGGGGGGACAGGGGGCATCTATGGCTACACCTTC. Protein: CSSRGGTGGIYGYTF.

This clonotype came up many times. V is TRBV2 and J is TRBJ2-2; D might be TRBD2 (7 bases). The germline CDR1 and CDR2 sequences are SNHLY and FYNNEI. CDR3 length equals 21 residues. V shed 7 bases and J shed 6 bases, with 36 bases lying between them. The CDR3 region has the DNA TGTGCCAGCATGGGTCGACTACGGCGGGGGCCCAACTTTCCGGAGGCCGGGGAGCTGTTTTTT. It encodes CASMGRLRRGPNFPEAGELFF.

This clonotype has a count of ten or more. The J gene is TRBJ1-5, the V gene TRBV10-3; D remains ambiguous. CDR3 size: 13 residues. In germline, CDR1 is ENHRY, CDR2 SYGVKD. Trimming removed 3 bases from V and 1 base from J, with 4 bases in between. CDR3 sequence (DNA): TGTGCCATCAGTGATGGGAGCAATCAGCCCCAGCATTTT. This gives the protein CAISDGSNQPQHF.

This clonotype was detected ten times or more. This chain uses TRBV28 with TRBJ2-5; D is ambiguous. Trimming took off 5 bases at V and 6 bases at J, with 10 bases between the two ends. The CDR3 totals 12 residues. From germline, CDR1 is MDHEN and CDR2 SYDVKM. The CDR3: CASSPRGQTQYF. The CDR3 region has the DNA TGTGCCAGCAGTCCCCGTGGGCAGACCCAGTACTTC. The full variable domain, completed using reference TRBV28 and TRBJ2-5, is DVKVTQSSRYLVKRTGEKVFLECVQDMDHENMFWYRQDPGLGLRLIYFSYDVKMKEKGDIPEGYSVSREKKERFSLILESASTNQTSMYLCASSPRGQTQYFGPGTRLLVL.

This clonotype has ten or more counts. The chain has TRBV6-5 and TRBJ1-5; 10 nucleotides match TRBD1. The CDR3 loop spans 16 amino acids. Germline lookup yields CDR1 MNHEY and CDR2 SVGAGI. Germline trimming cut 4 bases from V and 4 bases from J; bases unmatched to any gene: 7. CDR3 DNA sequence: TGTGCCAGCAGTTCGACAGGGGGCAGGGGTAATCAGCCCCAGCATTTT. This encodes CASSSTGGRGNQPQHF.

At least ten counts were recorded for this clonotype. This chain uses TRBV7-2 with TRBJ2-3; D is perhaps TRBD2 (6 bases). This CDR3 has 15 amino acids. The germline V and J ends were trimmed by 4 bases and 1 base, with 12 bases remaining between them. Germline-derived CDR1 and CDR2 are SGHTA and FQGNSA. The DNA for the CDR3 is TGTGCCAGCAGCTCACCGGGGGTAGGCACAGATACGCAGTATTTT. Its translation: CASSSPGVGTDTQYF.

This clonotype was detected many times. This rearrangement joins TRBV12-3 or TRBV12-4 to TRBJ1-1; D might be TRBD1 (6 bases). Trimming shortened V by 3 bases and J by 5 bases, and 13 bases separated the two germline ends. The CDR3 has 14 residues. This CDR3 is CASSFGGGETEAFF. The CDR3 nucleotides read TGTGCCAGCAGTTTTGGAGGGGGTGAAACTGAAGCTTTCTTT.

This clonotype was counted many times. The chain employs TRBV3-1 and TRBJ1-1; TRBD1 is a possible D gene (5 bases). Germline V gene data show CDR1 as LGHDT and CDR2 as YNNKEL (reference sequence). This CDR3 has 14 amino acids. Trimming shortened V by 4 bases and J by 2 bases, and 11 bases separated the two germline ends. This CDR3 is CASSPSGHNTEAFF. Written as DNA, the CDR3 is TGTGCCAGCAGCCCCTCCGGACACAACACTGAAGCTTTCTTT.

This clonotype was detected many times. The chain joins TRBV21-1 to TRBJ2-7; the DNA was not compared with TRBD1, the D call given in the table. TRBV21-1 is listed as a pseudogene. The CDR3 has 16 amino acids. The CDR3 sequence is CASSKETCPLGYEQYF. CDR3 DNA sequence: TGTGCCAGCAGCAAAGAGACCTGTCCCCTTGGCTACGAGCAGTACTTC.

This clonotype was seen repeatedly, ten times or more. The chain recombines TRBV12-3 or TRBV12-4 with TRBJ2-7; D gene unclear. Trimming cost V 1 base and J 2 bases, with 18 bases left between them. The CDR3 runs 17 residues. CDR3 bases: TGTGCCAGCAGTTTAGTCGTTCAGGCCAGGTTGACCTACGAGCAGTACTTC. Its protein product is CASSLVVQARLTYEQYF.

This clonotype is medium-sized by share. The chain links TRBV5-1 to TRBJ2-2; D is unclear. V lost 4 bases and J lost 7, with 20 bases in between. Germline loops: CDR1 SGHRS, CDR2 YFSETQ. This CDR3 region has 16 residues. The chain's CDR3 is CASSGTPEGFGGELFF. CDR3 nucleotides: TGCGCCAGCAGCGGAACCCCCGAAGGATTTGGCGGGGAGCTGTTTTTT.

This clonotype was detected ten times or more. This chain joins TRBV2 and TRBJ2-1, with D maybe TRBD2 (6 bases). Germline V lookup: CDR1 SNHLY, CDR2 FYNNEI. The CDR3 consists of 16 residues. The V gene lost 2 bases and the J gene lost 4 bases, with 15 bases spanning the gap. The CDR3, as DNA: TGTGCCAGCAGTGAAATACTTCAGGGACTTTACAATGAGCAGTTCTTC. Translation: CASSEILQGLYNEQFF.

This clonotype was found many times. The CDR3 spells CSAPRGDRVEAFF. In DNA form, the CDR3 reads TGCAGTGCACCGCGAGGGGACAGGGTTGAAGCTTTCTTT. V is TRBV20-1 and J is TRBJ1-1, with 9 positions matching TRBD1. The CDR3 has 13 residues. The V segment lost 6 bases and the J segment 7 bases; nucleotides outside the gene matches: 9. Germline loops: CDR1 DFQATT, CDR2 SNEGSKA (reference sequence).

This clonotype was detected ten times or more. Here the CDR3 reads CASSPETSGGYTF. In nucleotides, the CDR3 is TGCGCCAGCAGCCCGGAAACCTCAGGTGGCTACACCTTC. The gene calls are TRBV5-1 and TRBJ1-2; no clear D. Trimming removed 4 bases at V and 7 bases at J, with 14 bases between. This CDR3 comprises 13 residues. Per germline, CDR1 SGHRS and CDR2 YFSETQ.

V and J are TRBV20-1 and TRBJ1-3; no clear D gene. Between the trimmed V and J ends, which lost 4 bases and 3 bases, there was a span of 7 bases. Germline CDR1 is DFQATT and CDR2 is SNEGSKA (reference sequence). The CDR3 contains 12 residues. CDR3 residues: CSATGIGNTIYF. The CDR3 region has the DNA TGCAGTGCTACGGGGATTGGAAACACCATATATTTT.

This clonotype was picked up many times. The rearrangement uses TRBV7-8 and TRBJ2-5, with 7 bases that match TRBD2. The CDR3 is made up of 16 amino acids. Germline-derived CDR1 and CDR2 are SGHVS and FQNEAQ. The V gene end was trimmed by 3 bases and the J gene end by 0 bases; junction bases not matched to a gene: 7. The CDR3 region has the DNA TGTGCCAGCAGCTTTCCTACCGGGACTAACCAAGAGACCCAGTACTTC. Translated: CASSFPTGTNQETQYF.

The chain has TRBV11-1 and TRBJ2-1; 8 bases match TRBD2. CDR3 size: 15 residues. The junction had 11 bases not matched to a gene; V was cut back by 8 bases and J by 5 bases. CDR1 SGHAT and CDR2 FQDESV come from the germline V gene (reference sequence). The CDR3 sequence is CASGYRGGGHNEQFF. CDR3 in DNA: TGTGCCAGCGGATATCGGGGGGGAGGACACAATGAGCAGTTCTTC.

Turning to this clonotype: A clone one base away is much larger, so this may be a read error. J is TRBJ2-1 and V is TRBV7-9, with 14 bases fitting TRBD2. The junction had 15 bases not matched to a gene; V was cut back by 5 bases and J by 6 bases. Looked up from germline, CDR1 is SEHNR and CDR2 is FQNEAQ (reference sequence). The CDR3 is 19 amino acids. CDR3 sequence reads: CASSPLRDMGLAGANEQFF. DNA for the CDR3: TGTGCCAGCAGCCCCCTTCGGGACATGGGACTAGCGGGAGCCAATGAGCAGTTCTTC.

This clonotype appeared a single time. The junction departs from germline at one end; a sequencing error may be responsible. The rearrangement uses TRBV7-9 and TRBJ2-7; D is possibly TRBD2 (5 bases). Germline values: CDR1 SEHNR, CDR2 FQNEAQ (reference sequence). The CDR3 loop spans 11 amino acids. The CDR3 region has the DNA TGTGTCAGCAGCGGCCTTGGGGAGCAGTACTTC. As protein: CVSSGLGEQYF.

This chain uses TRBV28 with TRBJ1-2; no definite D call. The CDR3 has 11 amino acids. The germline V gene encodes CDR1 MDHEN and CDR2 SYDVKM. Trimming removed 10 bases from V and 6 bases from J, with 12 bases in between. The CDR3: CATARWDGYTF. In DNA form, the CDR3 reads TGTGCCACCGCCAGGTGGGATGGCTACACCTTC.